The 17 T cell receptor beta chains reported below all come from one sample, sequenced in a study of CD8+ T cells in alopecia areata (dated by TCRdb to 2017 to 2018). The label giving this sample's time point can be read as: baseline before oral tofacitinib. The method was the immunoSEQ multiplex PCR assay. RNA was extracted from all samples and reverse transcribed into cDNA, which served as template for TCR sequencing. In TCRdb, the immuneACCESS table is reduced to in-frame sequences with V and J assigned. These tables do not hold every clone; where another copy was compared, an unresolved V gene accounts for under half, and the others remain unexplained. A total of about 150,000 clones appear in this sample, 50% to 65% of them only once. The ten most abundant clones make up 15% to 20% of the sample. Material: CD8+ T cells sorted from blood, obtained at week 0. The receptors here all came from a human donor with alopecia areata.

The rearrangement links TRBV30 to TRBJ1-1; 8 positions match TRBD1. Germline V lookup: CDR1 GTSNPN, CDR2 SVGIG (reference sequence). The V segment lost 2 bases and the J segment 4 bases; nucleotides outside the gene matches: 6. The CDR3 has 14 amino acids. The CDR3 DNA sequence: TGTGCCTGGAGTCGGACAGGGCCCAGCACTGAAGCTTTCTTT. Translating gives CAWSRTGPSTEAFF.

This clone was counted a few times. At the DNA level, this CDR3 is encoded by other sequences in the same sample as well. This chain's CDR3 is CASSFTGTTTVEYF. For the CDR3, the DNA is TGTGCCAGCAGCTTTACCGGGACAACGACGGTTGAGTACTTC. The genes are TRBV5-6 and TRBJ2-7; weak D call: TRBD1 (6 bases). Germline V gene lookup returns CDR1 SGHDT and CDR2 YYEEEE. The V end lost 2 bases, the J end lost 11 bases, and 20 bases lay between the germline ends. This CDR3 is built from 14 residues.

DNA for the CDR3: TGCGCCAGCAGCGTGCGACCCACTAATGAGCAGTTCTTC. Translating gives CASSVRPTNEQFF. The V and J genes are TRBV5-1 and TRBJ2-1; D unresolved. Germline V gene data show CDR1 as SGHRS and CDR2 as YFSETQ. V shed 4 bases and J shed 7 bases, with 12 bases lying between them. The CDR3 is 13 amino acids.

The chain carries TRBV7-3 and TRBJ2-7; weak D call: TRBD2 (5 bases). Trimming took off 1 base at V and 5 bases at J, with 12 bases between the two ends. Germline CDR1 SGHTA, CDR2 FQGTGA. The CDR3 length is 14 residues. This chain's CDR3 is CASSLIGAGDEQYF. For the CDR3, the DNA is TGTGCCAGCAGCTTAATTGGTGCGGGCGACGAGCAGTACTTC. The entire variable domain, with the rest obtained from reference TRBV7-3 and TRBJ2-7, is as follows: GAGVSQTPSNKVTEKGKYVELRCDPISGHTALYWYRQSLGQGPEFLIYFQGTGAADDSGLPNDRFFAVRPEGSVSTLKIQRTERGDSAVYLCASSLIGAGDEQYFGPGTRLTVT.

The V call is TRBV29-1, the J call TRBJ2-5; the D gene could be TRBD1 or TRBD2 (6 bases each). CDR1 and CDR2 (germline): SQVTM, ANQGSEA. Trimming took 5 bases from V and 1 from J, leaving 14 bases between them. The CDR3 is 14 amino acids. CDR3 DNA: TGCAGCGTTTTAGAGTGGGGGGCCCAAGAGACCCAGTACTTC. It encodes CSVLEWGAQETQYF.

This chain links TRBV4-3 with TRBJ2-1; D unclear. In germline, CDR1 is LGHNA, CDR2 YSLEER. The CDR3 is made up of 16 amino acids. V gave up 4 bases and J gave up 0 bases, with 13 bases separating them. The CDR3 DNA reads TGCGCCAGCAGCCCACGGTTCGAGAGCTCCTACAATGAGCAGTTCTTC. Translation: CASSPRFESSYNEQFF.

This clone came up a few times. The V and J genes are TRBV11-2 and TRBJ2-1, with D maybe TRBD1 (6 bases). CDR3 length: 15 residues. Germline CDR1 and CDR2: SGHAT and FQNNGV. V was pared by 5 bases and J by 0 bases, with 11 bases between. The CDR3 DNA is TGTGCCAGCAGCCCTCAAGGGGGCTCCTACAATGAGCAGTTCTTC. Protein: CASSPQGGSYNEQFF.

The chain uses TRBV19 and TRBJ1-6, with no clear D. Germline V gives CDR1 LNHDA, CDR2 SQIVND (reference sequence). Trimming cost V 0 bases and J 9 bases, with 6 bases left between them. The CDR3 sequence is 13 residues long. The CDR3 reads CASSIDHGSPLHF. The CDR3 DNA is TGTGCCAGTAGTATAGATCACGGTTCACCCCTCCACTTT.

Remarks on this clone: Other DNA sequences in this specimen translate into the identical CDR3. The rearrangement uses TRBV5-1 and TRBJ2-7; no reliable D call. Trimming pared 3 bases from V and 3 bases from J, leaving 4 bases between. Germline V gives CDR1 SGHRS, CDR2 YFSETQ. The CDR3 loop spans 11 amino acids. CDR3 loop: CASSSGYEQYF. Written as DNA, the CDR3 is TGCGCCAGCAGCTCAGGCTACGAGCAGTACTTC.

This clone has only a few counts. V usage is TRBV27 and J usage is TRBJ2-7; D unclear. The V end lost 8 bases, the J end lost 0 bases, and 11 bases lay between the germline ends. CDR1 is MNHEY, CDR2 SMNVEV, per germline (reference sequence). The CDR3 contains 13 residues. The chain's CDR3 is CASGFTGSYEQYF. The CDR3 DNA follows: TGTGCCAGCGGGTTTACTGGCTCCTACGAGCAGTACTTC.

This chain uses TRBV4-3 with TRBJ1-1; no reliable D call. The V and J ends lost 0 bases and 1 base respectively, with 12 bases between them. Germline V gene lookup returns CDR1 LGHNA and CDR2 YSLEER. This CDR3 has 16 residues. The CDR3 DNA is TGCGCCAGCAGCCAAGACTGGGCCTCTGGGAACACTGAAGCTTTCTTT. Its protein product is CASSQDWASGNTEAFF.

The rearrangement links TRBV30 to TRBJ1-1; D call uncertain. This CDR3 comprises 13 residues. Germline V gives CDR1 GTSNPN, CDR2 SVGIG (reference sequence). Trimming shortened V by 5 bases and J by 3 bases, and 13 bases separated the two germline ends. CDR3 region: CAWGGGPHTEAFF. The CDR3 nucleotides read TGTGCCTGGGGTGGAGGGCCGCACACTGAAGCTTTCTTT.

The chain carries TRBV9 and TRBJ2-1; D may correspond to TRBD1 or TRBD2 (5 bases each). The CDR3 has 16 amino acids. V was shortened by 4 bases and J by 10 bases, with 24 bases between the two germline ends. CDR1 is SGDLS and CDR2 is YYNGEE in the germline V gene. In DNA, the CDR3 is TGTGCCAGCAGCCCTCACCCAGGGACCACTCCCTTGGAGCAGTTCTTC. It is translated as CASSPHPGTTPLEQFF.

The V call is TRBV13, the J call TRBJ2-1; the D call may be TRBD1 or TRBD2 (5 bases each). There are 15 residues in the CDR3. V was pared by 0 bases and J by 2 bases, with 8 bases between. Germline CDR1 PRHDT, CDR2 FYEKMQ (reference sequence). The CDR3 coding sequence is TGTGCCAGCAGCTTAGGGAGGGGCCCCTACAATGAGCAGTTCTTC. Translated: CASSLGRGPYNEQFF.

The rearrangement uses TRBV4-1 and TRBJ1-1, with unresolved D. The CDR3 runs 16 residues. From germline, CDR1 is MGHRA and CDR2 YSYEKL. Trimming shortened V by 0 bases and J by 5 bases, and 16 bases separated the two germline ends. The CDR3 coding sequence is TGCGCCAGCAGCCAAGAATCTAAGGTGGATGGTACTGAAGCTTTCTTT. Protein sequence: CASSQESKVDGTEAFF.

The V and J genes are TRBV29-1 and TRBJ2-1; TRBD1 aligns across 7 bases. Germline trimming cut 2 bases from V and 8 bases from J; bases unmatched to any gene: 12. The germline gives CDR1 SQVTM, CDR2 ANQGSEA. The CDR3 runs 15 residues. The CDR3 loop reads CSVETQGDRGDEQFF. The CDR3 bases are TGCAGCGTTGAAACTCAGGGGGACAGAGGCGATGAGCAGTTCTTC.

This clone came up a few times. Other DNA sequences in this sample translate to the same CDR3. The CDR3 DNA is TGCGCCAGCAGCCAAGTGAGGGGCTCCTACGAGCAGTACTTC. It encodes CASSQVRGSYEQYF. V and J are TRBV4-3 and TRBJ2-7; D may be TRBD1 or TRBD2 (5 bases each). The CDR3 contains 14 residues. The V end was cut by 1 base, the J end by 0 bases, with 7 bases between. Germline values: CDR1 LGHNA, CDR2 YSLEER.